Listed here is a single T cell receptor beta chain. Antigen: not known. Germline assignment: CDR1 GTSNPN and CDR2 SVGIG (reference sequence). The V and J ends lost 3 bases and 5 bases respectively, with 10 bases between them. The length of the CDR3 is 12 residues. The time point is: newly diagnosed GD, antithyroid drugs for less than 3 months. From RNA extracted from PBMCs, the TCR library was made. These data are taken from a study of regulatory T cells in long-lasting Graves disease. Points from the study as a whole: Persistent Graves' patients possessed reduced TCR diversity relative to recently diagnosed ones.

Arm-PCR with iRepertoire HTBI primers amplified the CDR3 regions for these TCR beta libraries. TCRdb reanalysed the multiplex PCR reads using MiXCR and keeps one entry per CDR3 protein. The sample comprises around 250,000 distinct CDR3 sequences, 20% to 25% of which are singletons, and over 11% rests with the top ten. This TCR came from a female donor with Graves disease. Sequencing used peripheral blood mononuclear cells (PBMCs), obtained at new diagnosis, from a patient treated with antithyroid drugs. The rearrangement links TRBV30 to TRBJ1-1, with D tentatively TRBD1 (5 bases). CDR3 amino acids: CAWRKQATEAFF. CDR3 DNA sequence: TGTGCCTGGAGGAAACAGGCGACTGAAGCTTTCTTT.